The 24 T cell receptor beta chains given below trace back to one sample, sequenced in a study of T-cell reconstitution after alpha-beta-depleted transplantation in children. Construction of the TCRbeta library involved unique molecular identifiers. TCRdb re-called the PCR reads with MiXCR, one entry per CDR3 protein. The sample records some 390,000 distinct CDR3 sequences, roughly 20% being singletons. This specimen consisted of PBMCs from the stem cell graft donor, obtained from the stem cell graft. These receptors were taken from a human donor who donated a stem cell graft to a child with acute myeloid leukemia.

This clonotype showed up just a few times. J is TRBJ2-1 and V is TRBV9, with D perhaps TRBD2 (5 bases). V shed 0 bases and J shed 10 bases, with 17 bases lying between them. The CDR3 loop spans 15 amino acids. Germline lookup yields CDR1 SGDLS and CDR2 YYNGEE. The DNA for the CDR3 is TGTGCCAGCAGCGTAGGGACTTCCCCCTCTATCGAGCAGTTCTTC. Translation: CASSVGTSPSIEQFF.

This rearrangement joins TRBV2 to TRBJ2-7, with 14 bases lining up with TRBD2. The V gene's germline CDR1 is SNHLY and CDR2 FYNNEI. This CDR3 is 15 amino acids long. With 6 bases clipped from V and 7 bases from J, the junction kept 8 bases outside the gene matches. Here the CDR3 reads CASRTGLAGVWEQYF. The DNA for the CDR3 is TGTGCCAGCAGAACGGGACTAGCGGGAGTCTGGGAGCAGTACTTC.

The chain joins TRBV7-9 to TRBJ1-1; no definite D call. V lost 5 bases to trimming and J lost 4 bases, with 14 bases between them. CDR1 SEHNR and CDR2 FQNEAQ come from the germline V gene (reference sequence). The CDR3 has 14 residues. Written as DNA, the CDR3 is TGTGCCAGCAGCGAAGACAAGGGTGGCACTGAAGCTTTCTTT. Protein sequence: CASSEDKGGTEAFF. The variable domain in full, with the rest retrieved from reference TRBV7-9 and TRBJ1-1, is DTGVSQNPRHKITKRGQNVTFRCDPISEHNRLYWYRQTLGQGPEFLTYFQNEAQLEKSRLLSDRFSAERPKGSFSTLEIQRTEQGDSAMYLCASSEDKGGTEAFFGQGTRLTVV.

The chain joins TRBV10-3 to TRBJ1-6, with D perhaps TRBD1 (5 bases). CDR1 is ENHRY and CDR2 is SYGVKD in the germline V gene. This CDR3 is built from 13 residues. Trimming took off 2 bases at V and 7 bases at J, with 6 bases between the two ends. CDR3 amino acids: CAISETGNSPLHF. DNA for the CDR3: TGTGCCATCAGTGAGACAGGAAATTCACCCCTCCACTTT.

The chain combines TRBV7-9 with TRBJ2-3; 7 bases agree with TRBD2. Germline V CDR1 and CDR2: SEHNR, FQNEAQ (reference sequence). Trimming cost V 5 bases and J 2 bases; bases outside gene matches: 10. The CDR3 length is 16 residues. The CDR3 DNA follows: TGTGCCAGCAGCCTACGTCTAGCGGACTACACAGATACGCAGTATTTT. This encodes CASSLRLADYTDTQYF.

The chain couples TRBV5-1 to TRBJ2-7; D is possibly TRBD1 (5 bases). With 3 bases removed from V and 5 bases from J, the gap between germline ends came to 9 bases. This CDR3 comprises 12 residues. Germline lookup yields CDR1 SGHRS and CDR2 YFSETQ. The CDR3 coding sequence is TGCGCCAGCAGCTCCGCAGGGAACGAGCAGTACTTC. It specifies CASSSAGNEQYF.

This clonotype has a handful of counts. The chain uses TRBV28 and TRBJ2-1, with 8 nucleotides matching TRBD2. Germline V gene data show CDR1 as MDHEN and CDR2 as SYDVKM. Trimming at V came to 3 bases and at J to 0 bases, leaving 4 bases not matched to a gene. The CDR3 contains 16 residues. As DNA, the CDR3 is TGTGCCAGCAGTTTTAGCGGGGCCAGCTCCTACAATGAGCAGTTCTTC. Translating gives CASSFSGASSYNEQFF. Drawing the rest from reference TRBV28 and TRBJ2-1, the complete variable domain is DVKVTQSSRYLVKRTGEKVFLECVQDMDHENMFWYRQDPGLGLRLIYFSYDVKMKEKGDIPEGYSVSREKKERFSLILESASTNQTSMYLCASSFSGASSYNEQFFGPGTRLTVL.

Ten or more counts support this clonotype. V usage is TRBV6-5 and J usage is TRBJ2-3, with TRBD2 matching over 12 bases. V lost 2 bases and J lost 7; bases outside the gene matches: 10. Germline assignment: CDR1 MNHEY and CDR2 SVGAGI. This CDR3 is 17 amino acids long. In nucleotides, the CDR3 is TGTGCCAGCAGTTACGCGACTAGCGGGAGTAGTGGGTATACGCAGTATTTT. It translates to CASSYATSGSSGYTQYF.

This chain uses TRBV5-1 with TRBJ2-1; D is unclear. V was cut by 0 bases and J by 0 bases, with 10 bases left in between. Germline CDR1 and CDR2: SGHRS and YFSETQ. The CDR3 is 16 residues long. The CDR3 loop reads CASSLDNFLSYNEQFF. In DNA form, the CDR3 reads TGCGCCAGCAGCTTGGACAACTTCCTCTCCTACAATGAGCAGTTCTTC.

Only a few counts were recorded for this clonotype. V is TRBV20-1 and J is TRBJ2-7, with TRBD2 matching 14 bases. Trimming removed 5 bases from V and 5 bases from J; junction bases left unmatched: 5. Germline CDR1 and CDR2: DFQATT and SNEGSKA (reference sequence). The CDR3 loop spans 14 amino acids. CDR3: CSAPGLAGEDEQYF. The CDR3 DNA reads TGCAGTGCTCCGGGACTAGCGGGAGAGGACGAGCAGTACTTC.

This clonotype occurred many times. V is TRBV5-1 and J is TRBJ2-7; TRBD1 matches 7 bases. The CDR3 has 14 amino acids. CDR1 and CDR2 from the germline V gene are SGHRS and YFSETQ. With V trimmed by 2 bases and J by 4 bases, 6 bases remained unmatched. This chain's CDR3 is CASSFGQEPYEQYF. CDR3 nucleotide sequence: TGCGCCAGCAGCTTCGGACAGGAACCATACGAGCAGTACTTC.

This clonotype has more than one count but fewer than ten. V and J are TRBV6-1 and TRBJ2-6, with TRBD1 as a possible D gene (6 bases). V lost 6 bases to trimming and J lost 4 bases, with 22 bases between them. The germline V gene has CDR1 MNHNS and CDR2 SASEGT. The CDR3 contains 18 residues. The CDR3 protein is CASSRSTGRRFGANVLTF. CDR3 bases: TGTGCCAGCAGCCGCTCGACAGGCCGTAGGTTCGGGGCCAACGTCCTGACTTTC.

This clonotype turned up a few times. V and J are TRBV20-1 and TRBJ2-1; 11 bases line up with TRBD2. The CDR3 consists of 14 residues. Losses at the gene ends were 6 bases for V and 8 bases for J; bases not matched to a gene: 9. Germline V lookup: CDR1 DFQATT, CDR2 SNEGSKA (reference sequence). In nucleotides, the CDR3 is TGCAGTGCCTCGACTAGCGGGACCTCCGATGAGCAGTTCTTC. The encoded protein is CSASTSGTSDEQFF.

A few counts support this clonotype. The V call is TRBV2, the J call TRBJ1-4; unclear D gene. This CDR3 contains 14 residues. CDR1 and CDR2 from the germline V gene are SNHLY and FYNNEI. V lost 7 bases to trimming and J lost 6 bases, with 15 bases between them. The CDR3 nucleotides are TGTGCCAGCAAGATAGCCGTGCAGGATGAAAAACTGTTTTTT. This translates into CASKIAVQDEKLFF.

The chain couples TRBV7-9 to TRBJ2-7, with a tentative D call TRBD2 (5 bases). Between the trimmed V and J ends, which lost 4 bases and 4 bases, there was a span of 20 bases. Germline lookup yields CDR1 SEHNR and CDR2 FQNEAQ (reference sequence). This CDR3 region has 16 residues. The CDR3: CASSSLSLDGEYEQYF. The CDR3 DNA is TGTGCCAGCAGCTCCCTATCCCTCGACGGGGAATACGAGCAGTACTTC.

The CDR3 DNA follows: TGTGCCAGCAGCAAGGACTGGATCCAAGAGACCCAGTACTTC. It encodes CASSKDWIQETQYF. This chain links TRBV11-1 with TRBJ2-5, with D maybe TRBD2 (5 bases). Germline lookup yields CDR1 SGHAT and CDR2 FQDESV (reference sequence). The length of the CDR3 is 14 residues. The germline V and J ends were trimmed by 5 bases and 1 base, with 11 bases remaining between them.

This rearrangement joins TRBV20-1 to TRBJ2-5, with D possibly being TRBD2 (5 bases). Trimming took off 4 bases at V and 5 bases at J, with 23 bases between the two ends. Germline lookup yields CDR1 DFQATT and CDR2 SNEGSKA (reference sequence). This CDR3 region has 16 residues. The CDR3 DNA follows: TGCAGTGCTAAATCTCTTCTAGCCAGTAGTGTGGAGACCCAGTACTTC. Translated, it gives CSAKSLLASSVETQYF.

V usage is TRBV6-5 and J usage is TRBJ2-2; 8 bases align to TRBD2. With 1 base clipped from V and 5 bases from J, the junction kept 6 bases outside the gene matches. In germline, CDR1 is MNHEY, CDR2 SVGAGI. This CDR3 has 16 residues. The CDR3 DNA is TGTGCCAGCAGTTACTTGAGCGGGAGCTTAACCGGGGAGCTGTTTTTT. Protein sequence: CASSYLSGSLTGELFF.

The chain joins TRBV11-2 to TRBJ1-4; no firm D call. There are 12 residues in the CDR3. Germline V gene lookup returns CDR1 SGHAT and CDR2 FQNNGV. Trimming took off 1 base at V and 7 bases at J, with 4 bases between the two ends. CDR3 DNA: TGTGCCAGCAGCTTAGTACGTGAAAAACTGTTTTTT. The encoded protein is CASSLVREKLFF.

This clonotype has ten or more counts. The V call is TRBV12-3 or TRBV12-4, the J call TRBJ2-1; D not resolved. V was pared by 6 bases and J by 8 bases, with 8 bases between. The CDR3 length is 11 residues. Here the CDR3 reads CASSPSYEQFF. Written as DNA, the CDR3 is TGTGCCAGCAGCCCCTCTTATGAGCAGTTCTTC.

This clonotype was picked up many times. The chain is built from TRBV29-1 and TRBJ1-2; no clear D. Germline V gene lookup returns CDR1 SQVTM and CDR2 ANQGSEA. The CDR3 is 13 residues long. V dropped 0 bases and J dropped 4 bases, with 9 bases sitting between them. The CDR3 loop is CSVEERELYGYTF. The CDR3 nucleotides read TGCAGCGTTGAAGAAAGAGAGCTCTATGGCTACACCTTC.

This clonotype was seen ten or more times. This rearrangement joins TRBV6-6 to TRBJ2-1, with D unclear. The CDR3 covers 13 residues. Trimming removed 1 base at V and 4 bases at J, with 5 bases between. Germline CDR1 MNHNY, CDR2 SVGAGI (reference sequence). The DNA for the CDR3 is TGTGCCAGCAGTTACTGGGCGTACAATGAGCAGTTCTTC. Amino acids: CASSYWAYNEQFF.

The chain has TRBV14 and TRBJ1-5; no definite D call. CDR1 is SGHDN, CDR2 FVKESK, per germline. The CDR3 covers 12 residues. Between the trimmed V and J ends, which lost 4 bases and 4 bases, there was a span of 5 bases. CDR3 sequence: CASSLFNQPQHF. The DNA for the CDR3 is TGTGCCAGCAGCCTCTTTAATCAGCCCCAGCATTTT.

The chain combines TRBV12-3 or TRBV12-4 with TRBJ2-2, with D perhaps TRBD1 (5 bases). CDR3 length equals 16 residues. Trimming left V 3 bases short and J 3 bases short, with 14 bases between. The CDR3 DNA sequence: TGTGCCAGCAGTTTGGGTCAGGGTGTCGACACCGGGGAGCTGTTTTTT. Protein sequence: CASSLGQGVDTGELFF.